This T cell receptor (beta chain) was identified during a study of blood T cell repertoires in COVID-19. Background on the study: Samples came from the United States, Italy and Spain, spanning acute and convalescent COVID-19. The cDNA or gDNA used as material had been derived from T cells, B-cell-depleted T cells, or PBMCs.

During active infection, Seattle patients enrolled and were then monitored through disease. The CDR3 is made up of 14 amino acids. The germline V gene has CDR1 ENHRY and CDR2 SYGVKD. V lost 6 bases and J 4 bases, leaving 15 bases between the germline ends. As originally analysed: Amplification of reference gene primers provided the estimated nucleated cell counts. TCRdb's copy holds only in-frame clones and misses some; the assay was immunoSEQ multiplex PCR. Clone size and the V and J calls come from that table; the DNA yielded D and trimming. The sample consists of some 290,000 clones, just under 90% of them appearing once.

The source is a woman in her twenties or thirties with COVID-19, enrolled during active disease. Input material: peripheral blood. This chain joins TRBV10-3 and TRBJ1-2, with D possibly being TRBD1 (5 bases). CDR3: CAIRRAGETYGYTF. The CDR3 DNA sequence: TGTGCCATCAGGAGGGCGGGGGAAACCTATGGCTACACCTTC.